This T cell receptor beta chain was identified during a study of long-term antiretroviral therapy in people with HIV. Overall study findings and caveats: Records did not include ART adherence, viral resistance or therapy changes.

This was the immunoSEQ v3.0 assay at survey level. Some clones are missing from TCRdb's copy, which holds only in-frame ones; the method was immunoSEQ multiplex PCR. The sample includes fewer than 25,000 clones, 90% to 95% of them seen just once. V lost 2 bases to trimming and J lost 3 bases; unmatched junction nucleotides: 4. The germline gives CDR1 SGDLS, CDR2 YYNGEE. This CDR3 is 15 amino acids long. All participants with HIV were treated in the United States. Samples held about 0.85-11 million cryopreserved PBMC before DNA extraction. This clone was recorded once. No antigen is known for it. This TCR was recovered from a woman aged 45-65 years with HIV. V usage is TRBV9 and J usage is TRBJ2-1, with TRBD2 identical over 8 bases. The material was unsorted PBMCs, obtained just over 4.8 years after starting antiretroviral therapy. CDR3: CASSVGGRNYNEQFF. The DNA of the CDR3 is TGTGCCAGCAGCGTTGGCGGGAGGAACTACAATGAGCAGTTCTTC.